This T cell receptor (beta chain) was identified during a study of PD-1 blockade in classical Hodgkin lymphoma. On the study more broadly: Treatment was intravenous nivolumab, 3 mg/kg every 2 weeks, until progression.

Findings and caveats of the study: Patients were excluded if nivolumab began under 1 year after ASCT (the autologous transplant).

After autologous stem cell transplantation all patients relapsed, and prior brentuximab vedotin exposure differed between cohorts. A remark on this clone: The antigen remains undetermined.

Here immunoSEQ multiplex PCR was the method, and the copy in TCRdb shows in-frame clones only, minus some. The sample shows 39,000 or so clones, 85% to 90% of them seen only once. V was pared by 7 bases and J by 2 bases, with 11 bases of the junction left unmatched. The germline CDR1 and CDR2 sequences are MDHEN and SYDVKM. The CDR3 has 16 amino acids. This chain uses TRBV28 with TRBJ2-1, with 7 bases identical to TRBD2. This TCR was sampled from a human donor with classical Hodgkin lymphoma. The sample was peripheral blood mononuclear cells (PBMCs), taken before the second cycle of nivolumab. CDR3 residues: CASTLRLAVTYNEQFF. The CDR3 region has the DNA TGTGCCAGCACCCTGAGGCTAGCGGTAACCTACAATGAGCAGTTCTTC. Looking up the rest from reference TRBV28 and TRBJ2-1 gives the full variable domain: DVKVTQSSRYLVKRTGEKVFLECVQDMDHENMFWYRQDPGLGLRLIYFSYDVKMKEKGDIPEGYSVSREKKERFSLILESASTNQTSMYLCASTLRLAVTYNEQFFGPGTRLTVL.